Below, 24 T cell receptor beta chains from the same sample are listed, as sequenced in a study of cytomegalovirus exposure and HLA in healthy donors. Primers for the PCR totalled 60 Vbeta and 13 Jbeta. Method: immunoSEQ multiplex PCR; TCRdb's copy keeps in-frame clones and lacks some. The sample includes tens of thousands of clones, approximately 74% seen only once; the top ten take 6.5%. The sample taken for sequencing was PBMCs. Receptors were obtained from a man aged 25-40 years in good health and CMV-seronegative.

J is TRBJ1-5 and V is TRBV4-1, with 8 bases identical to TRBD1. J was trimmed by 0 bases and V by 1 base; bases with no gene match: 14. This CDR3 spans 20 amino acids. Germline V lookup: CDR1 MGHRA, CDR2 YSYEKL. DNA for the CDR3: TGCGCCAGCAGCCAAGGGGCGACAGGGGCGGATACCTATAGCAATCAGCCCCAGCATTTT. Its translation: CASSQGATGADTYSNQPQHF.

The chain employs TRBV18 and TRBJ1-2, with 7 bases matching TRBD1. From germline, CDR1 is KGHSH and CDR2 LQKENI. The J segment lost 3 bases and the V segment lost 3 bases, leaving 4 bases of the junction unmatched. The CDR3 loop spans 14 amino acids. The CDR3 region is CASSPGQGDYGYTF. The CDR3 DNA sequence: TGTGCCAGCTCACCGGGGCAGGGGGACTATGGCTACACCTTC.

The DNA of the CDR3 is TGCAGCGTTGAAGTTGTGAGGACTGAAGCTTTCTTT. Translated, it gives CSVEVVRTEAFF. J is TRBJ1-1 and V is TRBV29-1; the D is unclear. The germline gives CDR1 SQVTM, CDR2 ANQGSEA. The CDR3 loop spans 12 amino acids. V was pared by 1 base and J by 5 bases, with 8 bases between.

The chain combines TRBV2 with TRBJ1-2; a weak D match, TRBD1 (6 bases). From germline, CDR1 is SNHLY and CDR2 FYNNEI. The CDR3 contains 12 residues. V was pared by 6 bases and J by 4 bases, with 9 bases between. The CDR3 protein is CASRGQSYGYTF. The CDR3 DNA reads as TGTGCCAGCAGAGGACAGTCCTATGGCTACACCTTC. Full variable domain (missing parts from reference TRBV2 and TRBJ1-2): EPEVTQTPSHQVTQMGQEVILRCVPISNHLYFYWYRQILGQKVEFLVSFYNNEISEKSEIFDDQFSVERPDGSNFTLKIRSTKLEDSAMYFCASRGQSYGYTFGSGTRLTVV.

CDR3 sequence reads: CASSESSISYGYTF. The CDR3 DNA follows: TGCGCCAGCAGTGAGTCAAGCATTAGCTATGGCTACACCTTC. V is TRBV10-2 and J is TRBJ1-2; D unresolved. Trimming shortened V by 0 bases and J by 4 bases, and 9 bases separated the two germline ends. Germline V CDR1 and CDR2: WSHSY, SAAADI. This CDR3 is built from 14 residues.

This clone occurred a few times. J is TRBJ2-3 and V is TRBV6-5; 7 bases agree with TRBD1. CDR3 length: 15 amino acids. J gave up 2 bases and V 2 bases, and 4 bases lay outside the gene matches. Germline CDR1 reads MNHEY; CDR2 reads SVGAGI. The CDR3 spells CASSYGDRLTDTQYF. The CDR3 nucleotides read TGTGCCAGCAGTTACGGGGACAGACTCACAGATACGCAGTATTTT.

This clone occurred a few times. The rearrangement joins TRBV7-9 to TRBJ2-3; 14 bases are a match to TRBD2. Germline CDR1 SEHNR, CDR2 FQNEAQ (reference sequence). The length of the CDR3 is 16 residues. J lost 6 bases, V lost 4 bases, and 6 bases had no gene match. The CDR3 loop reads CASSSGLAGVDDTQYF. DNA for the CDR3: TGTGCCAGCAGCTCGGGACTAGCGGGAGTAGACGATACGCAGTATTTT.

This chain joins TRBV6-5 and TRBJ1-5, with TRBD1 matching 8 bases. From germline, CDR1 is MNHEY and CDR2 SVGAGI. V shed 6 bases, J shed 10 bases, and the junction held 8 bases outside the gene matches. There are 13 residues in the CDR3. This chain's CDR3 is CASSPDRGRPQHF. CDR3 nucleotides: TGTGCCAGCAGCCCAGACAGGGGAAGACCCCAGCATTTT.

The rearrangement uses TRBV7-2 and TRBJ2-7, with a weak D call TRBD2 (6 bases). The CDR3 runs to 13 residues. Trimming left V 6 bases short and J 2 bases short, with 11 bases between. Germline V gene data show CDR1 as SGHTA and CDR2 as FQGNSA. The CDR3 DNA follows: TGTGCCAGCAGGCCTTCGGGGGCCTACGAGCAGTACTTC. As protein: CASRPSGAYEQYF.

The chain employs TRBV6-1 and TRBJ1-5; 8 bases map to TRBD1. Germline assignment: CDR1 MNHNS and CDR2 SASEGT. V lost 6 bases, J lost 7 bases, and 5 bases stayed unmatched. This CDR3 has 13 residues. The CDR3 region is CASRPDRAQPQHF. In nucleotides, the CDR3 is TGTGCCAGCAGACCGGACAGGGCGCAGCCCCAGCATTTT.

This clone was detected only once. As DNA, the CDR3 is TGTGCCAGCAGTTTGGGGCGGGGATGGGATACGCAGTATTTT. Translation: CASSLGRGWDTQYF. The chain carries TRBV11-1 and TRBJ2-3, with D possibly being TRBD2 (6 bases). Germline V gene sequence: CDR1 SGHAT, CDR2 FQDESV (reference sequence). V gave up 6 bases and J gave up 6 bases, with 16 bases separating them. The CDR3 extends over 14 amino acids.

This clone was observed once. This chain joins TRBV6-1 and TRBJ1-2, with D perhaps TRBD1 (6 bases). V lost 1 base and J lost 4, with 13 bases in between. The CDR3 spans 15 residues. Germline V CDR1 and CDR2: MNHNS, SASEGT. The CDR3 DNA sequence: TGTGCCAGCAGTGAAGGAACAGGGCCGGGCTATGGCTACACCTTC. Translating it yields CASSEGTGPGYGYTF.

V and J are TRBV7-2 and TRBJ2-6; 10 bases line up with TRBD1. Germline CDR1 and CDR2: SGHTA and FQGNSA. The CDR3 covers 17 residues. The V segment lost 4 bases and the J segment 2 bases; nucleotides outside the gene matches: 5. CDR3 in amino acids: CASSSQTGGAGANVLTF. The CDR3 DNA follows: TGTGCCAGCAGCTCTCAGACAGGGGGCGCTGGGGCCAACGTCCTGACTTTC.

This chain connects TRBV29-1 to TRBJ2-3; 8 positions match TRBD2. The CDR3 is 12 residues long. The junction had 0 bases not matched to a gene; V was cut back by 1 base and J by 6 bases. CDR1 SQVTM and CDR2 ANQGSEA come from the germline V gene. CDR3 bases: TGCAGCGTTGAAGCGGGGGGGGATACGCAGTATTTT. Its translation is CSVEAGGDTQYF.

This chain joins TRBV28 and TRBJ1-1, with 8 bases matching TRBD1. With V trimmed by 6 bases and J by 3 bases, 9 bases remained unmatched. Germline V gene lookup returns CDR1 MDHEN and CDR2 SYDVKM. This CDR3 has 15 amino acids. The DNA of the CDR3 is TGTGCCAGCAGGACGACAGGGGCGGGGTACACTGAAGCTTTCTTT. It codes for CASRTTGAGYTEAFF. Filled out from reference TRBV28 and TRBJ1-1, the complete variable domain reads DVKVTQSSRYLVKRTGEKVFLECVQDMDHENMFWYRQDPGLGLRLIYFSYDVKMKEKGDIPEGYSVSREKKERFSLILESASTNQTSMYLCASRTTGAGYTEAFFGQGTRLTVV.

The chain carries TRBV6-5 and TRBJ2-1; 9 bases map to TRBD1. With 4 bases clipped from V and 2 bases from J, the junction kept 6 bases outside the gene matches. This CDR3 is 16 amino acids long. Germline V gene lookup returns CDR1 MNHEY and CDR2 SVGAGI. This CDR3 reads CASSSRDRATYNEQFF. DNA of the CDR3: TGTGCCAGCAGTTCCCGGGACAGGGCGACCTACAATGAGCAGTTCTTC.

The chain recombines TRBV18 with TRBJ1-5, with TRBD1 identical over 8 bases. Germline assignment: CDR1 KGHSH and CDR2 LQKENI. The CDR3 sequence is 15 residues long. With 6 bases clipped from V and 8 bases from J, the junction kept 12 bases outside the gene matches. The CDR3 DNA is TGTGCCAGCTCCTTGACAGGGGCCCAGCGTGAGCCCCAGCATTTT. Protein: CASSLTGAQREPQHF.

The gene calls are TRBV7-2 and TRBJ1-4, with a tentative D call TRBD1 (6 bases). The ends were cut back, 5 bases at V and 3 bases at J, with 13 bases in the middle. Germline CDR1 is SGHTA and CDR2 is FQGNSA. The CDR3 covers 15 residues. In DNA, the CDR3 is TGTGCCAGCAGCCCACAGGGTTTGTCTAATGAAAAACTGTTTTTT. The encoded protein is CASSPQGLSNEKLFF.

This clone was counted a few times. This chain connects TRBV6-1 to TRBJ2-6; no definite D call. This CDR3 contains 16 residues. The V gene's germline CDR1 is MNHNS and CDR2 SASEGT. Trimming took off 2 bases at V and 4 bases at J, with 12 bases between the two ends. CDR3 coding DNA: TGTGCCAGCAGTGAAATGTTGAGCTCCGGGGCCAACGTCCTGACTTTC. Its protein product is CASSEMLSSGANVLTF.

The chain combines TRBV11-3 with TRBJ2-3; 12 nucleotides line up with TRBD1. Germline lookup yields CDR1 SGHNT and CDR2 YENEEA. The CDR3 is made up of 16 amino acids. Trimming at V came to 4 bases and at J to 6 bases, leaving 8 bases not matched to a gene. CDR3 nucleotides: TGTGCCAGCAGCTCTACCGGGACAGGGGGCGCGGATACGCAGTATTTT. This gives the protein CASSSTGTGGADTQYF.

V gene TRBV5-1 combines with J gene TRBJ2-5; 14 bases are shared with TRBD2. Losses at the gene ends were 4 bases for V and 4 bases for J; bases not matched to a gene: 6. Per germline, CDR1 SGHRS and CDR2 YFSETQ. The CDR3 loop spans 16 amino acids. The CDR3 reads CASSLMTSGGGETQYF. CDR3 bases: TGCGCCAGCAGCCTAATGACTAGCGGGGGGGGAGAGACCCAGTACTTC.

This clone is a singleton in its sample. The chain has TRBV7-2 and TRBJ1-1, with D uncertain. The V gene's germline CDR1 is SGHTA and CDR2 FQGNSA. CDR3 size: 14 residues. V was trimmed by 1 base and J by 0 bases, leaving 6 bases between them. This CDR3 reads CASSLGSLNTEAFF. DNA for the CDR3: TGTGCCAGCAGCTTAGGGAGCTTGAACACTGAAGCTTTCTTT.

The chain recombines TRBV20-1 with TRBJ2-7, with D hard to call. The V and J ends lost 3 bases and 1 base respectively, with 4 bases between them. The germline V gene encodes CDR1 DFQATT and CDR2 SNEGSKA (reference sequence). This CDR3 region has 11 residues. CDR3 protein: CSASESYEQYF. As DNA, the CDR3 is TGCAGTGCTAGCGAGTCCTACGAGCAGTACTTC.

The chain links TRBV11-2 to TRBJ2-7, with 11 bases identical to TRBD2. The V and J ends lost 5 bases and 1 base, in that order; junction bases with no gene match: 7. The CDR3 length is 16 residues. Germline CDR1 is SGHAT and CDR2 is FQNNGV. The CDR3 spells CASSTLAGGRSYEQYF. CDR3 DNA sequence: TGTGCCAGCAGCACTCTAGCGGGGGGCCGTTCCTACGAGCAGTACTTC. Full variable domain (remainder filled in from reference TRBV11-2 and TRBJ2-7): EAGVAQSPRYKIIEKRQSVAFWCNPISGHATLYWYQQILGQGPKLLIQFQNNGVVDDSQLPKDRFSAERLKGVDSTLKIQPAKLEDSAVYLCASSTLAGGRSYEQYFGPGTRLTVT.